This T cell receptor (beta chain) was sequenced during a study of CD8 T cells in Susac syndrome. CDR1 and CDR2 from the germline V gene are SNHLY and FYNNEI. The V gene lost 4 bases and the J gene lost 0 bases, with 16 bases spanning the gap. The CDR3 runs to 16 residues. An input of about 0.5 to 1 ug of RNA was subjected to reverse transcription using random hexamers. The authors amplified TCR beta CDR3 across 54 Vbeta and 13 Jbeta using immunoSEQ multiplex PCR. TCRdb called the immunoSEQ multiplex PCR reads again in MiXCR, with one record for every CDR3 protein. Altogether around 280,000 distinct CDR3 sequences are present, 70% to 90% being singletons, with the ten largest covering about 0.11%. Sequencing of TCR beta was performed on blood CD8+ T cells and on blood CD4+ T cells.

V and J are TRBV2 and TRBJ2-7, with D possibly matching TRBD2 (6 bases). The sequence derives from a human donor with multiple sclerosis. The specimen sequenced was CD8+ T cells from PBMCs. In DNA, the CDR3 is TGTGCCAGCAGTGTAGGGCGGGACGGGAACTCCTACGAGCAGTACTTC. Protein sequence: CASSVGRDGNSYEQYF.